This T cell receptor beta chain was sequenced during a study of shared clonotypes between healthy human individuals. Germline CDR1 and CDR2: ENHRY and SYGVKD. This CDR3 spans 15 amino acids. Trimming took 7 bases from V and 1 from J; bases not matched to a gene: 9. Measured with immunoSEQ multiplex PCR; TCRdb has only the in-frame clones, and not every one. Of some 680,000 clones detected, around three quarters appear once; the ten largest clones hold about 1.8%. The V gene is TRBV10-3, the J gene TRBJ1-2, with 7 bases lining up with TRBD1. Sample: memory CD4+ T cells sorted from blood. Subset defined: CD45RA-negative fraction. The source of this sequence is a woman in her 30s in good health. Written as DNA, the CDR3 is TGTGCCATCAATAAACAGGGGACAGATAACTATGGCTACACCTTC. This translates into CAINKQGTDNYGYTF.